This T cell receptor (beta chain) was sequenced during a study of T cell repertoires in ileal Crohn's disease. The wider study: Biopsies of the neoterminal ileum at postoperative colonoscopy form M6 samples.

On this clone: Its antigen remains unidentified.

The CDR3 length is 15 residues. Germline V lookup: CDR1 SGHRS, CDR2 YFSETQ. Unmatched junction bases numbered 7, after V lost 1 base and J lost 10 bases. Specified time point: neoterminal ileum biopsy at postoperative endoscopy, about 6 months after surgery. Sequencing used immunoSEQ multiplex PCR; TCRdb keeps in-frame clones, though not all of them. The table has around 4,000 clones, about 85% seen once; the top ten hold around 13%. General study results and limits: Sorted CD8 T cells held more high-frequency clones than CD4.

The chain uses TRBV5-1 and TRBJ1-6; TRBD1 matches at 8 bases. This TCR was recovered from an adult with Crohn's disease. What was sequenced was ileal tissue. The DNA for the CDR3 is TGCGCCAGCAGCTTGACAGGGGGTAGTAACTCACCCCTCCACTTT. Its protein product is CASSLTGGSNSPLHF.